The present T cell receptor beta chain was sequenced within a study of shared clonotypes between healthy human individuals. Sequencing was performed with immunoSEQ multiplex PCR; in TCRdb, only in-frame clones are kept and a portion is missing. The sample contains roughly 1,500,000 clones, around 98% of which appear only once. This CDR3 spans 14 amino acids. Unmatched junction bases numbered 11, after V lost 7 bases and J lost 4 bases. Germline assignment: CDR1 SQVTM and CDR2 ANQGSEA. This chain connects TRBV29-1 to TRBJ1-1; 8 bases line up with TRBD1. The sequence was collected from a man younger than 45 in good health. Sequencing was performed on naive CD4+ T cells sorted from blood. Subset noted: CD45RA+ positively selected. The CDR3 DNA is TGCAGCGCAGCCTCGGACAGGGCGGTCACTGAAGCTTTCTTT. Its protein is CSAASDRAVTEAFF.